The 23 T cell receptor beta chains below were found in one sample sequenced in a study of cytomegalovirus exposure and HLA in healthy donors. Researchers ran the PCR with 60 Vbeta and 13 Jbeta primers. Only in-frame clones appear in the TCRdb table, and some are missing; sequencing was by immunoSEQ multiplex PCR. This sample has some 130,000 clones; over 75% occur once, and the top ten carry around 4.8%. Sample: PBMCs. The receptors here all came from a man in his thirties or forties in good health.

This clone appeared once. The V gene is TRBV7-9, the J gene TRBJ2-5; D is ambiguous. Germline V lookup: CDR1 SEHNR, CDR2 FQNEAQ (reference sequence). The CDR3 consists of 12 residues. V was trimmed by 5 bases and J by 7 bases, leaving 11 bases between them. In DNA form, the CDR3 reads TGTGCCAGCAGCCCCCCGTCCGGGACCCAGTACTTC. Translation: CASSPPSGTQYF. Drawing the rest from reference TRBV7-9 and TRBJ2-5, the complete variable domain is DTGVSQNPRHKITKRGQNVTFRCDPISEHNRLYWYRQTLGQGPEFLTYFQNEAQLEKSRLLSDRFSAERPKGSFSTLEIQRTEQGDSAMYLCASSPPSGTQYFGPGTRLLVL.

This clone was counted only a few times. The J gene is TRBJ1-4, the V gene TRBV28; TRBD1 matches at 8 bases. Germline assignment: CDR1 MDHEN and CDR2 SYDVKM. Germline trimming cut 4 bases from V and 7 bases from J; bases unmatched to any gene: 5. The CDR3 is 14 residues long. Here the CDR3 DNA reads TGTGCCAGCAGTTCAGGGGGCTTCGCTGAAAAACTGTTTTTT. The encoded protein is CASSSGGFAEKLFF.

This chain links TRBV14 with TRBJ2-6, with no clear D. CDR3 length: 18 residues. Germline CDR1 is SGHDN and CDR2 is FVKESK. V was pared by 4 bases and J by 0 bases, with 16 bases between. The chain's CDR3 is CASSPRHPGNSGANVLTF. The CDR3 DNA reads TGTGCCAGCAGCCCCAGACATCCAGGAAACTCTGGGGCCAACGTCCTGACTTTC.

V and J are TRBV18 and TRBJ2-7; TRBD2 matches 15 bases. V lost 0 bases and J lost 3; bases outside the gene matches: 3. Germline V gene lookup returns CDR1 KGHSH and CDR2 LQKENI. The CDR3 is 17 residues long. This CDR3 is CASSPPGLAGGNYEQYF. The CDR3 bases are TGTGCCAGCTCACCACCGGGACTAGCGGGAGGAAACTACGAGCAGTACTTC.

A note on this clone: The same CDR3 can be traced to other DNA sequences in this sample. The V and J genes are TRBV19 and TRBJ2-2; a weak D match, TRBD2 (5 bases). Germline CDR1 LNHDA, CDR2 SQIVND (reference sequence). The CDR3 loop spans 15 amino acids. V lost 1 base to trimming and J lost 5 bases, with 11 bases between them. CDR3 protein: CASSIGGFYTGELFF. The CDR3 coding sequence is TGTGCCAGTAGTATAGGCGGGTTTTATACCGGGGAGCTGTTTTTT.

The chain combines TRBV7-9 with TRBJ2-1; possible D gene TRBD2, 6 bases. The CDR3 runs 14 residues. The V and J ends lost 4 bases and 0 bases respectively, with 7 bases between them. The germline gives CDR1 SEHNR, CDR2 FQNEAQ (reference sequence). The DNA of the CDR3 is TGTGCCAGCAGCTCTAGCGTCTCCTACAATGAGCAGTTCTTC. It specifies CASSSSVSYNEQFF.

V usage is TRBV2 and J usage is TRBJ1-2, with 7 bases aligning to TRBD1. Germline V gene lookup returns CDR1 SNHLY and CDR2 FYNNEI. The CDR3 is made up of 18 amino acids. V was pared by 6 bases and J by 0 bases, with 16 bases of the junction left unmatched. The CDR3 protein is CASSRDREQSNSNYGYTF. The CDR3 DNA sequence: TGTGCCAGCAGCCGGGACAGAGAGCAGAGTAACTCTAACTATGGCTACACCTTC.

The chain couples TRBV9 to TRBJ1-4, with 8 positions matching TRBD1. This CDR3 has 14 amino acids. Germline values: CDR1 SGDLS, CDR2 YYNGEE. The junction had 3 bases not matched to a gene; V was cut back by 3 bases and J by 5 bases. Written as DNA, the CDR3 is TGTGCCAGCAGCGGACAGGGGACGAATGAAAAACTGTTTTTT. Amino acids: CASSGQGTNEKLFF.

V and J are TRBV6-1 and TRBJ1-1; D ambiguous. The V end lost 6 bases, the J end lost 1 base, and 9 bases lay between the germline ends. The germline V gene has CDR1 MNHNS and CDR2 SASEGT. The CDR3 is 13 residues long. The CDR3 DNA follows: TGTGCCAGCAGCCTAGTGAGGAACACTGAAGCTTTCTTT. Its protein is CASSLVRNTEAFF.

This clone was recorded a few times. The rearrangement uses TRBV10-3 and TRBJ2-7, with TRBD1 identical over 12 bases. The J segment lost 5 bases and the V segment lost 2 bases, leaving 7 bases of the junction unmatched. CDR3 length: 16 residues. Looked up from germline, CDR1 is ENHRY and CDR2 is SYGVKD. This chain's CDR3 is CAISENRGQGADEQYF. The CDR3 nucleotides read TGTGCCATCAGTGAGAACAGGGGACAGGGGGCTGACGAGCAGTACTTC.

The chain is built from TRBV9 and TRBJ2-7; 8 nucleotides agree with TRBD1. The CDR3 has 12 residues. CDR1 SGDLS and CDR2 YYNGEE come from the germline V gene. The V gene end was trimmed by 7 bases and the J gene end by 2 bases; junction bases not matched to a gene: 2. In DNA, the CDR3 is TGTGCCAGCGGGACAGGAACCTACGAGCAGTACTTC. The encoded protein is CASGTGTYEQYF.

Only one count was recorded for this clone. The J gene is TRBJ2-7, the V gene TRBV11-1; D might be TRBD1 (5 bases). The V gene's germline CDR1 is SGHAT and CDR2 FQDESV (reference sequence). Trimming cost V 5 bases and J 4 bases, with 12 bases left between them. The CDR3 has 13 residues. The CDR3 is CASSLNQGYEQYF. The DNA of the CDR3 is TGTGCCAGCAGCCTGAATCAGGGTTACGAGCAGTACTTC.

The chain is built from TRBV28 and TRBJ1-4; 7 bases map to TRBD1. CDR1 MDHEN and CDR2 SYDVKM come from the germline V gene. After removal of 2 bases from V and 4 bases from J, the junction contained 1 base not matched to a gene. The CDR3 has 14 residues. The CDR3 protein is CASSLQGVNEKLFF. CDR3 bases: TGTGCCAGCAGTTTACAGGGGGTTAATGAAAAACTGTTTTTT.

The chain combines TRBV6-1 with TRBJ1-2; 9 nucleotides match TRBD1. Germline CDR1 is MNHNS and CDR2 is SASEGT. The CDR3 is 17 residues long. J gave up 1 base and V 2 bases, and 8 bases lay outside the gene matches. CDR3 loop: CASSEPLGQGINYGYTF. The CDR3 DNA is TGTGCCAGCAGTGAACCGCTGGGACAGGGTATTAACTATGGCTACACCTTC.

The chain joins TRBV30 to TRBJ1-3, with 8 bases aligning to TRBD1. The CDR3 runs to 14 residues. CDR1 is GTSNPN and CDR2 is SVGIG in the germline V gene (reference sequence). CDR3 amino acids: CASLGQGAGNTIYF. The CDR3 DNA follows: TGTGCTTCTCTCGGACAGGGAGCTGGAAACACCATATATTTT.

This chain's CDR3 is CASSRRGTSGTSSYNEQFF. In DNA form, the CDR3 reads TGTGCCAGCAGCCGACGCGGGACTAGCGGGACGAGCTCCTACAATGAGCAGTTCTTC. The chain combines TRBV7-6 with TRBJ2-1; 13 positions match TRBD2. J lost 0 bases, V lost 5 bases, and 10 bases had no gene match. In germline, CDR1 is SGHVS, CDR2 FNYEAQ. CDR3 length: 19 residues.

This chain's CDR3 is CASSLDGGSRNTEAFF. The CDR3 DNA is TGCGCCAGCAGCTTGGATGGTGGGAGTAGGAACACTGAAGCTTTCTTT. The J gene is TRBJ1-1, the V gene TRBV5-1, with D unclear. CDR3 length: 16 residues. Germline assignment: CDR1 SGHRS and CDR2 YFSETQ. V gave up 0 bases and J gave up 1 base, with 13 bases separating them.

The V and J genes are TRBV28 and TRBJ2-1, with 9 bases identical to TRBD1. Germline CDR1 is MDHEN and CDR2 is SYDVKM. V gave up 3 bases and J gave up 8 bases; unmatched junction bases: 11. There are 16 residues in the CDR3. CDR3 amino acids: CASSFLDRGVPDEQFF. The CDR3 DNA sequence: TGTGCCAGCAGTTTCCTCGACAGGGGGGTCCCGGATGAGCAGTTCTTC.

This chain joins TRBV27 and TRBJ2-1; TRBD1 agrees at 8 bases. Trimming cost V 7 bases and J 3 bases; bases outside gene matches: 11. This CDR3 is built from 16 residues. Germline-derived CDR1 and CDR2 are MNHEY and SMNVEV (reference sequence). CDR3: CASTRGMGTGYNEQFF. CDR3 sequence (DNA): TGTGCCAGCACCAGGGGGATGGGGACAGGCTACAATGAGCAGTTCTTC.

The chain uses TRBV5-1 and TRBJ2-3; D not certain. The CDR3 length is 14 residues. CDR1 and CDR2 from the germline V gene are SGHRS and YFSETQ. V was shortened by 7 bases and J by 2 bases, with 14 bases between the two germline ends. The CDR3 DNA reads as TGCGCCAGCCGCCCCCAGATTAACACAGATACGCAGTATTTT. Its translation is CASRPQINTDTQYF. Combining the CDR3 with reference TRBV5-1 and TRBJ2-3 gives the whole variable domain KAGVTQTPRYLIKTRGQQVTLSCSPISGHRSVSWYQQTPGQGLQFLFEYFSETQRNKGNFPGRFSGRQFSNSRSEMNVSTLELGDSALYLCASRPQINTDTQYFGPGTRLTVL.

This chain connects TRBV7-8 to TRBJ2-5, with D maybe TRBD2 (5 bases). The CDR3 runs to 15 residues. The germline V and J ends were trimmed by 1 base and 8 bases, with 17 bases remaining between them. Germline V gene lookup returns CDR1 SGHVS and CDR2 FQNEAQ. In DNA, the CDR3 is TGTGCCAGCAGCTTAGGGGCGGGCACCGCTCAAACCCAGTACTTC. It translates to CASSLGAGTAQTQYF. The whole variable domain, filled in from reference TRBV7-8 and TRBJ2-5, reads GAGVSQSPRYKVAKRGQDVALRCDPISGHVSLFWYQQALGQGPEFLTYFQNEAQLDKSGLPSDRFFAERPEGSVSTLKIQRTQQEDSAVYLCASSLGAGTAQTQYFGPGTRLLVL.

The chain has TRBV30 and TRBJ1-5; 12 positions match TRBD1. The CDR3 runs 15 residues. The junction had 5 bases not matched to a gene; V was cut back by 2 bases and J by 6 bases. Germline lookup yields CDR1 GTSNPN and CDR2 SVGIG (reference sequence). The CDR3 here is CAWSPGTGGAQPQHF. The CDR3 bases are TGTGCCTGGAGTCCCGGGACAGGGGGCGCTCAGCCCCAGCATTTT.

The J gene is TRBJ2-7, the V gene TRBV6-6; 8 bases align to TRBD1. Trimming cost V 9 bases and J 6 bases; bases outside gene matches: 4. This CDR3 comprises 11 residues. Germline lookup yields CDR1 MNHNY and CDR2 SVGAGI (reference sequence). DNA of the CDR3: TGTGCCAGTGGACAGGGTCCCGAGCAGTACTTC. It translates to CASGQGPEQYF.